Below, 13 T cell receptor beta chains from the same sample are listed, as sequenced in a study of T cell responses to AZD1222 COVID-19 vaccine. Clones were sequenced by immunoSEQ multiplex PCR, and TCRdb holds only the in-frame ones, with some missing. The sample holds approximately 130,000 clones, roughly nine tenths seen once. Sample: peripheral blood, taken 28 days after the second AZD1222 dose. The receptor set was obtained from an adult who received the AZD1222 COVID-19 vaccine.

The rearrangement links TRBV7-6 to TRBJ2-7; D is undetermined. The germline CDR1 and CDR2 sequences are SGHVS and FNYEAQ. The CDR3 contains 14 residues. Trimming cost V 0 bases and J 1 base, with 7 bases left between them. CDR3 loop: CASSLAPGSYEQYF. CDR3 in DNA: TGTGCCAGCAGCTTAGCGCCCGGTTCCTACGAGCAGTACTTC.

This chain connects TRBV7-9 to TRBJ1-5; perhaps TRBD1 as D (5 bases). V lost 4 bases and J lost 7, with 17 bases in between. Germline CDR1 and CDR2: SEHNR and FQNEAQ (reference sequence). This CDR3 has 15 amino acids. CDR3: CASSSNKQGPQPQHF. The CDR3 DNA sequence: TGTGCCAGCAGCTCCAACAAGCAGGGCCCCCAGCCCCAGCATTTT.

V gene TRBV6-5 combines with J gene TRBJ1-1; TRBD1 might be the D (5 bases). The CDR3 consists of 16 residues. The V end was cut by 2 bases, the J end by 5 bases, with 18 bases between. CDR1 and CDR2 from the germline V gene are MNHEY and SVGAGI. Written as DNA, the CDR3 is TGTGCCAGCAGTTACCGACGCCGCACGTGGGGGACTGAAGCTTTCTTT. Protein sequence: CASSYRRRTWGTEAFF.

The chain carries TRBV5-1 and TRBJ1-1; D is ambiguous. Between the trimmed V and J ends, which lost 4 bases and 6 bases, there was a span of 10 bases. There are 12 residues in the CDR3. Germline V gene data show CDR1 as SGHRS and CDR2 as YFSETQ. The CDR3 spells CASSEEYSEAFF. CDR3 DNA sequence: TGCGCCAGCAGCGAGGAGTATTCTGAAGCTTTCTTT.

The CDR3 DNA sequence: TGTGCCAGCAGCCTGGGACTAGCGAAGCGCGAGCAGTACTTC. It encodes CASSLGLAKREQYF. V and J are TRBV7-2 and TRBJ2-7; TRBD2 matches 10 bases. The CDR3 totals 14 residues. The germline gives CDR1 SGHTA, CDR2 FQGNSA. J lost 6 bases, V lost 5 bases, and 7 bases had no gene match.

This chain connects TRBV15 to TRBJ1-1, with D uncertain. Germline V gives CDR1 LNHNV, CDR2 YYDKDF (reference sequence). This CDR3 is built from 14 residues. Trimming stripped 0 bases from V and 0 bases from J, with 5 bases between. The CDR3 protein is CATSRDSMNTEAFF. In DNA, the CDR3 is TGTGCCACCAGCAGAGACAGCATGAACACTGAAGCTTTCTTT. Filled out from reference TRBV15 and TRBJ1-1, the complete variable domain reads DAMVIQNPRYQVTQFGKPVTLSCSQTLNHNVMYWYQQKSSQAPKLLFHYYDKDFNNEADTPDNFQSRRPNTSFCFLDIRSPGLGDTAMYLCATSRDSMNTEAFFGQGTRLTVV.

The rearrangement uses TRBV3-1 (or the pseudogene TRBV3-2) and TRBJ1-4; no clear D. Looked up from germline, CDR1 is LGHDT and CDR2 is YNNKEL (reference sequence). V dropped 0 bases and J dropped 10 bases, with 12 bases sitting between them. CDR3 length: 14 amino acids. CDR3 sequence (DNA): TGTGCCAGCAGCCAAGAGGGCCCGAGGGTAAAACTGTTTTTT. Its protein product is CASSQEGPRVKLFF.

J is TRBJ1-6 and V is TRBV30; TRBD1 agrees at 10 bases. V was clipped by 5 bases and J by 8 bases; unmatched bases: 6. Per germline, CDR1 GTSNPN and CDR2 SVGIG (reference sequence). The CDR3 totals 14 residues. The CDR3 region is CAWGRQGADSPLHF. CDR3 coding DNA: TGTGCCTGGGGGAGACAGGGGGCGGATTCACCCCTCCACTTT.

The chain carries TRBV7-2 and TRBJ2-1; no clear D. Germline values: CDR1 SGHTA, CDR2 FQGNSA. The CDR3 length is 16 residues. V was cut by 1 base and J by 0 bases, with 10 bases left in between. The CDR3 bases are TGTGCCAGCAGCTTAGGACTCCTGAGCTCCTACAATGAGCAGTTCTTC. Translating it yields CASSLGLLSSYNEQFF.

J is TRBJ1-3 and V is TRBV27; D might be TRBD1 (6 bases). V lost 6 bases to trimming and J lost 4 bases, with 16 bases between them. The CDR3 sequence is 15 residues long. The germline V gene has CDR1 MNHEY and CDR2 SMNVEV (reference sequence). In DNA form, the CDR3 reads TGTGCCAGCAGCTTTACAGGGAGCTCCGGAAACACCATATATTTT. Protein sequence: CASSFTGSSGNTIYF.

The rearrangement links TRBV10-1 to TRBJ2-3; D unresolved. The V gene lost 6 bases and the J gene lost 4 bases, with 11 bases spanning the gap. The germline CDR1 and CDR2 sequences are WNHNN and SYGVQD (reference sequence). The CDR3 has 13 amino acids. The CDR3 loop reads CASRGPSADTQYF. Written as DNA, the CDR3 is TGCGCCAGCAGGGGCCCATCCGCAGATACGCAGTATTTT.

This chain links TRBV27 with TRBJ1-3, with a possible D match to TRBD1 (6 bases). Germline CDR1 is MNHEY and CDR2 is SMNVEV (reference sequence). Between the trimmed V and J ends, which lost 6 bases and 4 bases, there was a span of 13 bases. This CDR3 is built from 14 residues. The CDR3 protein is CASRQGWPGNTIYF. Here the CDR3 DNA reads TGTGCCAGCAGACAGGGTTGGCCCGGAAACACCATATATTTT.

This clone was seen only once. CDR3 residues: CSASRQPTNEQYF. The CDR3 nucleotides are TGCAGTGCTAGTAGGCAGCCGACGAACGAGCAGTACTTC. The rearrangement uses TRBV20-1 and TRBJ2-7; D not resolved. Trimming removed 3 bases at V and 5 bases at J, with 14 bases between. Germline CDR1 reads DFQATT; CDR2 reads SNEGSKA (reference sequence). The CDR3 loop spans 13 amino acids.